This T cell receptor (beta chain) stems from a study of cytomegalovirus exposure and HLA in healthy donors. Whole-study findings and limits: Available immune exposure information was restricted to CMV serostatus only. Researchers reported that a few CMV-associated chains were confirmed in vitro as CMV antigen-specific.

The PCR was carried out with 60 Vbeta primers and 13 Jbeta primers. The method was immunoSEQ multiplex PCR; TCRdb's version includes in-frame clones alone and lacks a portion of them. The table lists more than 150,000 clones, around 84% of them singletons. The CDR3 runs to 15 residues. Germline-derived CDR1 and CDR2 are SGHRS and YFSETQ. The V gene lost 5 bases and the J gene lost 0 bases, with 15 bases spanning the gap. Concerning this clone itself: Its antigen is unknown.

The sequenced material came from PBMCs. The rearrangement joins TRBV5-1 to TRBJ2-7; the D gene is possibly TRBD1 (5 bases). The TCR sequence derives from a girl aged 2 to 10 in good health and CMV-seropositive. CDR3 amino acids: CASSSNPQGSYEQYF. The CDR3 DNA reads TGCGCCAGCAGTTCCAATCCTCAGGGCTCCTACGAGCAGTACTTC. Full variable domain (outside the CDR3, taken from reference TRBV5-1 and TRBJ2-7): KAGVTQTPRYLIKTRGQQVTLSCSPISGHRSVSWYQQTPGQGLQFLFEYFSETQRNKGNFPGRFSGRQFSNSRSEMNVSTLELGDSALYLCASSSNPQGSYEQYFGPGTRLTVT.